Listed below are T cell receptor beta chains from one sample, sequenced in a study of vaccination and CD4 T cells after COVID-19. Their antigens remain unidentified. TCRdb analysed the PCR reads with MiXCR anew, one entry per CDR3 protein. The repertoire holds around 16,000 distinct CDR3 sequences, over 65% seen once, with roughly 20% in the top ten. What was sequenced was CD4+ T cells from blood, cultured in vitro. Receptors originate from a human donor who had recovered from COVID-19. The CDR3 runs from the conserved cysteine through the conserved F or W. D genes are given only for firm matches. Rows give clone size only sometimes, using once, few, many, or a class for an expanded clone.

v_gene	j_gene	abundance	d_gene	CDR3aa	CDR3nt
TRBV21-1	TRBJ2-1	-	-	CARQGRIPSYNEQFF	TGTGCCAGGCAAGGCAGGATCCCCTCCTACAATGAGCAGTTCTTC
TRBV6-1	TRBJ1-5	-	-	CASQRESGNQPQHF	TGTGCCAGCCAGCGTGAATCGGGCAATCAGCCCCAGCATTTT
TRBV30	TRBJ2-7	-	-	CAWSVLGYEQYF	TGTGCCTGGAGTGTATTGGGATACGAGCAGTACTTC
TRBV28	TRBJ1-2	few	TRBD1	CASSLMSGGGGHGYTF	TGTGCCAGCAGTCTCATGTCAGGGGGCGGTGGGCATGGCTACACCTTC
TRBV6-1	TRBJ2-2	once	-	CASSERNRRTGELFF	TGTGCCAGCAGTGAGAGGAATAGAAGGACCGGGGAGCTGTTTTTT
TRBV19	TRBJ1-1	once	TRBD1	CASSIQLGTGVTEAFF	TGTGCCAGTAGTATTCAATTAGGGACAGGGGTTACTGAAGCTTTCTTT
TRBV20-1	TRBJ2-5	-	-	CSARGVGKETQYF	TGCAGCGCCCGAGGGGTAGGGAAAGAGACCCAGTACTTC
TRBV28	TRBJ1-5	-	-	CASGTGNQPQHF	TGTGCCAGCGGCACAGGCAATCAGCCCCAGCATTTT
TRBV4-1	TRBJ1-5	-	-	CASSQDSLIDQPQHF	TGCGCCAGCAGCCAAGATTCACTGATCGACCAGCCCCAGCATTTT
TRBV7-8	TRBJ2-5	-	-	CASSLGDSVETQYF	TGTGCCAGCAGCTTAGGTGACAGTGTAGAGACCCAGTACTTC
TRBV19	TRBJ1-5	-	-	CASRETGNQPQHF	TGTGCCAGTAGGGAAACAGGGAATCAGCCCCAGCATTTT
TRBV6-1	TRBJ2-3	-	TRBD2	CASSNPSGASGRDTQYF	TGTGCCAGCAGCAACCCCTCCGGAGCTAGCGGGAGGGATACGCAGTATTTT
TRBV6-2/TRBV6-3	TRBJ2-7	-	-	CASSYYREQYF	TGTGCCAGCAGTTACTATCGCGAGCAGTACTTC
TRBV27	TRBJ1-2	-	TRBD1	CASSSTGALRGYTF	TGTGCCAGCAGTTCCACAGGGGCCCTGCGAGGCTACACCTTC
TRBV20-1	TRBJ1-5	-	-	CSASSGGDSNQPQHF	TGCAGTGCTAGTTCCGGGGGCGATAGCAATCAGCCCCAGCATTTT
TRBV30	TRBJ1-1	few	-	CALRARWAEAFF	TGTGCTCTCCGGGCCCGTTGGGCTGAAGCTTTCTTT
TRBV6-1	TRBJ2-7	few	-	CASSPPDRREQYF	TGTGCCAGCAGTCCGCCTGACAGGCGCGAGCAGTACTTC
TRBV2	TRBJ1-2	once	TRBD1	CASIRDRGPNYGYTF	TGTGCCAGCATCCGGGACAGGGGACCTAACTATGGCTACACCTTC
TRBV24-1	TRBJ2-3	-	TRBD1	CATSDLAGGAPDTQYF	TGTGCCACCAGTGATTTGGCAGGGGGCGCCCCAGATACGCAGTATTTT
TRBV10-3	TRBJ2-2	-	TRBD2	CAIPVGLANTGELFF	TGTGCCATCCCCGTAGGACTAGCTAACACCGGGGAGCTGTTTTTT
TRBV6-1	TRBJ1-3	once	TRBD1	CASIRGPGNTIYF	TGTGCCAGCATAAGGGGGCCTGGAAACACCATATATTTT
TRBV28	TRBJ2-2	-	-	CASSLNFRGAGELFF	TGTGCCAGCAGTTTAAATTTCAGGGGGGCCGGGGAGCTGTTTTTT
TRBV11-2	TRBJ2-7	-	-	CASSLGAVSYEQYF	TGTGCCAGCAGCTTAGGTGCGGTGTCCTACGAGCAGTACTTC
TRBV20-1	TRBJ1-5	medium-sized	-	CSVAGGQPQHF	TGCAGTGTCGCAGGAGGTCAGCCCCAGCATTTT
TRBV20-1	TRBJ1-5	-	-	CSARAGNNQPQHF	TGCAGTGCTAGGGCAGGGAATAATCAGCCCCAGCATTTT
TRBV30	TRBJ1-5	few	-	CASHVGRGWNQPQHF	TGTGCCTCCCATGTTGGCAGGGGATGGAATCAGCCCCAGCATTTT
TRBV12-3/TRBV12-4	TRBJ2-5	-	TRBD2	CASLLRGEETQYF	TGTGCCAGCCTTCTTCGGGGGGAGGAGACCCAGTACTTC
TRBV28	TRBJ1-5	-	-	CASSPPGGGSNQPQHF	TGTGCCAGCAGTCCGCCGGGGGGGGGGAGCAATCAGCCCCAGCATTTT
TRBV5-1	TRBJ2-5	once	-	CASSRLETQYF	TGCGCCAGCAGCCGTCTGGAGACCCAGTACTTC
TRBV11-1	TRBJ1-6	-	-	CASSLVGRQPLHF	TGTGCCAGCAGCTTAGTTGGCAGGCAACCCCTCCACTTT
TRBV27	TRBJ2-2	-	TRBD2	CASSLSRGGTSGRADTGELFF	TGTGCCAGCAGTTTATCTCGTGGGGGGACTAGCGGGAGGGCGGACACCGGGGAGCTGTTTTTT
TRBV19	TRBJ1-4	-	TRBD1	CASRWTGVYEKLFF	TGTGCCAGTAGGTGGACAGGGGTGTATGAAAAACTGTTTTTT
TRBV10-3	TRBJ2-5	-	-	CAISEPSVETQYF	TGTGCCATCAGTGAGCCTAGCGTTGAGACCCAGTACTTC
TRBV20-1	TRBJ1-2	-	-	CSASREILYGYTF	TGCAGTGCTAGTAGGGAGATTCTCTATGGCTACACCTTC
TRBV20-1	TRBJ1-1	-	-	CSARRRLDEAFF	TGCAGTGCTAGGAGACGGCTTGATGAAGCTTTCTTT
TRBV7-8	TRBJ2-1	-	-	CASSTNRNEQFF	TGTGCCAGCAGCACCAATCGGAATGAGCAGTTCTTC
TRBV9	TRBJ2-3	once	-	CASTLSLKGDTQYF	TGTGCCAGCACCCTCTCCCTAAAGGGAGATACGCAGTATTTT